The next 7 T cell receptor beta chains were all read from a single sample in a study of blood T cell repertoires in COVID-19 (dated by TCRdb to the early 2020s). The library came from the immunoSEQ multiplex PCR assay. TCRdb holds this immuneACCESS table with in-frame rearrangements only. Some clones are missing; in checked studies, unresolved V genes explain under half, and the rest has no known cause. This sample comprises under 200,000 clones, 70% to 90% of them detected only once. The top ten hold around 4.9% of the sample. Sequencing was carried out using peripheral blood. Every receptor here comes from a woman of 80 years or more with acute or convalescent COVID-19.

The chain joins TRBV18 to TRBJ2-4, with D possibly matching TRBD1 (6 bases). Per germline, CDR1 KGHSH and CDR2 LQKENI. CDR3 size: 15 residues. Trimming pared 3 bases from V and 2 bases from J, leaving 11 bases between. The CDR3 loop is CASSPFGDTKNIQYF. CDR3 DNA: TGTGCCAGCTCACCGTTTGGGGACACCAAAAACATTCAGTACTTC.

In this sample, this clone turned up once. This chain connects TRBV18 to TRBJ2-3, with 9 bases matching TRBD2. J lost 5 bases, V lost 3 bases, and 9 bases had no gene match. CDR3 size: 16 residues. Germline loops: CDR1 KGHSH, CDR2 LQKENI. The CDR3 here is CASSPLSGSYIDTQYF. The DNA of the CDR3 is TGTGCCAGCTCACCTCTTAGCGGGAGCTATATAGATACGCAGTATTTT.

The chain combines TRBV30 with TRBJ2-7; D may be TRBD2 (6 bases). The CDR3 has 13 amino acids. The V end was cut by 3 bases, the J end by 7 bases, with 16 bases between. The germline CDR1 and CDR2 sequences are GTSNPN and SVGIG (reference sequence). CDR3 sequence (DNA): TGTGCCTGGAGAGGGGACTCGTTTTCAGAGCAGTACTTC. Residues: CAWRGDSFSEQYF.

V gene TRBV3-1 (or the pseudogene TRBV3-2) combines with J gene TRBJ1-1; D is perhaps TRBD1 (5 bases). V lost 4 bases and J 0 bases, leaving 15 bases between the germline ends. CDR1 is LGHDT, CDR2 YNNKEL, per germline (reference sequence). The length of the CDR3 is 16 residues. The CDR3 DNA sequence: TGTGCCAGCAGCCCGAGACGGGGGGTTATGAACACTGAAGCTTTCTTT. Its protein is CASSPRRGVMNTEAFF.

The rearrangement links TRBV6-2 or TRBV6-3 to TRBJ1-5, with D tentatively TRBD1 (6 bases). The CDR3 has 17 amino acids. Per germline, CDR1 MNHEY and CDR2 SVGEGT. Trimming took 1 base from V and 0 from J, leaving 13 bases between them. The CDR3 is CASSYYVGTHSNQPQHF. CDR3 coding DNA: TGTGCCAGCAGTTACTACGTCGGGACACATAGCAATCAGCCCCAGCATTTT.

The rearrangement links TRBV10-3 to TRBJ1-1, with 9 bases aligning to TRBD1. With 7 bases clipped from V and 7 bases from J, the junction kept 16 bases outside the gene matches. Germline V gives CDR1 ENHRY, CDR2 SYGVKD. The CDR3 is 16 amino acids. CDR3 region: CAIKKQGASYSSEAFF. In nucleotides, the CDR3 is TGTGCCATCAAAAAACAGGGGGCTTCTTATAGCAGTGAAGCTTTCTTT.

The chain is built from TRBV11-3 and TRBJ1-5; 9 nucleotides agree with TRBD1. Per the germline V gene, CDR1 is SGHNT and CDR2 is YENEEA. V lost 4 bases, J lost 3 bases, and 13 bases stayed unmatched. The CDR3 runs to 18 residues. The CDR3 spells CASSSPGQGNSNNQPQHF. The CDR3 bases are TGTGCCAGCAGCTCCCCGGGACAGGGAAATAGTAACAATCAGCCCCAGCATTTT.